Reported below is one T cell receptor (beta chain). The data belong to a study of shared clonotypes between healthy human individuals. Produced via immunoSEQ multiplex PCR; TCRdb's table is partial and in-frame only. Of fewer than 1.6 million clones listed, approximately 98.5% were seen once; the top ten hold around 0.33%. V shed 1 base and J shed 2 bases, with 10 bases lying between them. Per germline, CDR1 SGHVS and CDR2 FQNEAQ. CDR3 length equals 15 residues. The chain joins TRBV7-8 to TRBJ2-3; unclear D gene. Material: naive CD4+ T cells sorted from blood. Subset described: CD45RA+ positively selected. The clonotype comes from a man aged 25-45 years in good health. The CDR3 loop reads CASSLGGVNTDTQYF. DNA of the CDR3: TGTGCCAGCAGCTTAGGTGGGGTCAACACAGATACGCAGTATTTT.